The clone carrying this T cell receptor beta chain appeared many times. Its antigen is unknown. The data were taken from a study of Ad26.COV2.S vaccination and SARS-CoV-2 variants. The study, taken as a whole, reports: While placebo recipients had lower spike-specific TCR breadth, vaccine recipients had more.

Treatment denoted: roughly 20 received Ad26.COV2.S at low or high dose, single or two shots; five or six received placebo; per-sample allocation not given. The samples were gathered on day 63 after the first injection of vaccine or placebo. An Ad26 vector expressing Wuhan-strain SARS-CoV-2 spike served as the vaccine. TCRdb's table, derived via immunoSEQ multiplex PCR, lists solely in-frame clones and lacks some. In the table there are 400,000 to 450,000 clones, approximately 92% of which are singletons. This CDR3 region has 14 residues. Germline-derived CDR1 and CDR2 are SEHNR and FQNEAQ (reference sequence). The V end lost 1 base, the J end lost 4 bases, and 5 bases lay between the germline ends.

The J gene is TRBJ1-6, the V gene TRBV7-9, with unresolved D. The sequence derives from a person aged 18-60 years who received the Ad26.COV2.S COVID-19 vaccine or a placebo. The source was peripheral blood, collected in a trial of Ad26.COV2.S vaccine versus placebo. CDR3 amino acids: CASSLEQYNSPLHF. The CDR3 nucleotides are TGTGCCAGCAGCTTAGAACAGTATAATTCACCCCTCCACTTT.